The T cell receptor (beta chain) described here comes from a study of neurological immune-mediated disorders. General study findings and limits: None of the CDR3 amino acid sequences found in expanded clones was shared across subjects. This suggests that the TCR-beta repertoires were private in all groups. Neither clinical nor MRI features were found to be associated with the multiple sclerosis repertoire cluster.

Using its own MiXCR run on the 5' RACE reads, TCRdb lists one record per CDR3 protein. The sample lists about 32,000 distinct CDR3 sequences, 3.5% to 4% occurring once. Trimming cost V 4 bases and J 2 bases; bases outside gene matches: 3. The germline gives CDR1 ENHRY, CDR2 SYGVKD. The CDR3 contains 14 residues. The sample holds many counts of this clonotype. No antigen is known for it. The source material was PBMCs. This clonotype originated in a man aged 25-45 years with multiple sclerosis. V gene TRBV10-3 combines with J gene TRBJ2-7, with 9 bases identical to TRBD1. The CDR3 coding sequence is TGTGCCATCAGTGTTGGGACAGGGACCTACGAGCAGTACTTC. Translation: CAISVGTGTYEQYF.